Listed here is a single TCR beta chain. The antigen is undetermined. UMIs incorporating a 6-nucleotide sample barcode were appended by means of template switching. TCRdb re-called the 5' RACE reads and gives one entry per CDR3 protein, without DNA. Its table lists 350,000 to 400,000 distinct CDR3 sequences. The CDR3 has 15 residues. The germline V gene has CDR1 MNHNS and CDR2 SASEGT. This entry comes from a study of monozygotic twins with inflammatory bowel disease. Regarding the study as a whole: With inverse Simpson as the measure, TCRbeta diversity was lower in IBD patients than in healthy co-twins.

The source material was blood. The chain recombines TRBV6-1 with TRBJ2-7; with no DNA, the TCRdb D assignment of TRBD2 cannot be verified. The origin of this receptor is a human donor with ulcerative colitis or Crohn's disease, or a healthy co-twin of an affected twin (not recorded which). This CDR3 is CASRGGLAGLVEQYF.